This T cell receptor beta chain was documented in a study of shared clonotypes between healthy human individuals. The V gene's germline CDR1 is SGHAT and CDR2 FQNNGV. This CDR3 has 16 residues. V dropped 4 bases and J dropped 2 bases, with 16 bases sitting between them. Findings and caveats of the study: Depth was large, yet rarefaction showed that sorted-subset sequencing was incomplete.

CD45RO-negative, CCR7-positively selected cells formed the naive CD8 fraction, excluding terminally differentiated effector memory CD45RA+ cells. In the original processing: Filtering of immunoSEQ junctional sequences could not match full-length read filtering. Sequencing used immunoSEQ multiplex PCR; TCRdb keeps in-frame clones, though not all of them. The V and J calls and clone size are taken from that table; D and trimming were inferred from the DNA. There are around 2.1 million clones in the sample; just over 90% occur only once, and over 1.5% lies in the top ten. As concerns this clone: Its antigen is still unknown.

Sequenced: naive CD8+ T cells from PBMCs. This chain connects TRBV11-2 to TRBJ2-3; unclear D gene. The receptor was derived from a man younger than 35 in good health. Some clones in this sample may be carry-over from other donors' samples. The CDR3: CASSSGWTLSTDTQYF. In nucleotides, the CDR3 is TGTGCCAGCAGCTCCGGATGGACGCTGTCCACAGATACGCAGTATTTT. The full variable domain, completed using reference TRBV11-2 and TRBJ2-3, is EAGVAQSPRYKIIEKRQSVAFWCNPISGHATLYWYQQILGQGPKLLIQFQNNGVVDDSQLPKDRFSAERLKGVDSTLKIQPAKLEDSAVYLCASSSGWTLSTDTQYFGPGTRLTVL.